This entry lists 29 T cell receptor beta chains sequenced from one sample in a study of brain T cells in children with intractable seizures. TCRdb's copy holds only in-frame clones and misses some; the assay was immunoSEQ multiplex PCR. The top ten hold around 4% of the sample, which has fewer than 150,000 clones, under 95% seen once. The sample was peripheral blood, taken at surgery. The receptors derive from a boy less than two years old with hemimegalencephaly and intractable seizures.

This clone has a handful of counts. The V gene is TRBV6-5, the J gene TRBJ1-3, with unresolved D. Germline CDR1 MNHEY, CDR2 SVGAGI. Trimming took off 5 bases at V and 9 bases at J, with 11 bases between the two ends. This CDR3 comprises 12 residues. CDR3 sequence reads: CASSHRPGTIYF. CDR3 DNA: TGTGCCAGCAGTCACCGTCCAGGCACCATATATTTT.

The chain employs TRBV5-1 and TRBJ2-1; D may be TRBD2 (6 bases). From germline, CDR1 is SGHRS and CDR2 YFSETQ. V shed 7 bases and J shed 0 bases, with 8 bases lying between them. This CDR3 contains 13 residues. The CDR3 here is CASQAGSYNEQFF. In nucleotides, the CDR3 is TGCGCCAGCCAAGCGGGCTCCTACAATGAGCAGTTCTTC.

The chain employs TRBV5-1 and TRBJ1-3, with 8 nucleotides matching TRBD1. Germline V gene lookup returns CDR1 SGHRS and CDR2 YFSETQ. V dropped 0 bases and J dropped 3; count of bases not matched to a gene: 8. The CDR3 runs 17 residues. CDR3 protein: CASSLDAGGAGGNTIYF. The CDR3 region has the DNA TGCGCCAGCAGCTTGGACGCAGGGGGCGCGGGTGGAAACACCATATATTTT.

The chain recombines TRBV18 with TRBJ1-3, with TRBD1 matching 10 bases. The CDR3 spans 17 residues. In germline, CDR1 is KGHSH, CDR2 LQKENI. V lost 3 bases to trimming and J lost 2 bases; unmatched junction nucleotides: 7. CDR3: CASSPLGTGDTGNTIYF. The CDR3 coding sequence is TGTGCCAGCTCACCGCTAGGGACAGGGGATACTGGAAACACCATATATTTT.

The V call is TRBV13, the J call TRBJ2-7; D remains unclear. Per the germline V gene, CDR1 is PRHDT and CDR2 is FYEKMQ (reference sequence). The CDR3 covers 14 residues. Trimming cost V 2 bases and J 2 bases, with 10 bases left between them. In nucleotides, the CDR3 is TGTGCCAGCAGCTTATATACGGCCCCCTACGAGCAGTACTTC. Translating it yields CASSLYTAPYEQYF.

The V call is TRBV5-4, the J call TRBJ1-4; D gene ambiguous. Germline V CDR1 and CDR2: SGHNT, YYREEE (reference sequence). Trimming took off 3 bases at V and 1 base at J, with 10 bases between the two ends. The CDR3 spans 15 residues. The CDR3 bases are TGTGCCAGCAGCTCTTATAGCGGAACTAATGAAAAACTGTTTTTT. Its translation is CASSSYSGTNEKLFF. Drawing the rest from reference TRBV5-4 and TRBJ1-4, the complete variable domain is ETGVTQSPTHLIKTRGQQVTLRCSSQSGHNTVSWYQQALGQGPQFIFQYYREEENGRGNFPPRFSGLQFPNYSSELNVNALELDDSALYLCASSSYSGTNEKLFFGSGTQLSVL.

The rearrangement joins TRBV11-2 to TRBJ2-5; D is undetermined. Trimming removed 5 bases at V and 0 bases at J, with 10 bases between. This CDR3 region has 14 residues. In germline, CDR1 is SGHAT, CDR2 FQNNGV. The chain's CDR3 is CASSPTVNQETQYF. The CDR3 DNA reads TGTGCCAGCAGCCCAACAGTAAACCAAGAGACCCAGTACTTC.

The chain links TRBV5-1 to TRBJ1-6; no reliable D call. V dropped 4 bases and J dropped 8 bases, with 13 bases sitting between them. The V gene's germline CDR1 is SGHRS and CDR2 YFSETQ. This CDR3 has 14 amino acids. This CDR3 is CASSPGGIDSPLHF. The CDR3 DNA sequence: TGCGCCAGCAGCCCCGGCGGTATCGATTCACCCCTCCACTTT. Full variable domain (remainder filled in from reference TRBV5-1 and TRBJ1-6): KAGVTQTPRYLIKTRGQQVTLSCSPISGHRSVSWYQQTPGQGLQFLFEYFSETQRNKGNFPGRFSGRQFSNSRSEMNVSTLELGDSALYLCASSPGGIDSPLHFGNGTRLTVT.

The chain carries TRBV4-2 and TRBJ1-1, with a weak D call TRBD1 (5 bases). This CDR3 contains 15 residues. Germline V gene lookup returns CDR1 LGHNA and CDR2 YNFKEQ. V lost 1 base to trimming and J lost 3 bases, with 12 bases between them. CDR3 sequence reads: CASSQGGRGDTEAFF. The CDR3 nucleotides are TGTGCCAGCAGCCAAGGGGGACGCGGGGACACTGAAGCTTTCTTT.

The chain recombines TRBV12-3 or TRBV12-4 with TRBJ1-4, with a tentative D call TRBD1 (5 bases). V was shortened by 6 bases and J by 6 bases, with 11 bases between the two germline ends. The CDR3 is 13 residues long. The CDR3 sequence: CASSNTGDEKLFF. CDR3 nucleotide sequence: TGTGCCAGCAGCAACACAGGAGATGAAAAACTGTTTTTT.

This clone was observed a single time. The chain has TRBV11-2 and TRBJ2-7; TRBD2 might be the D (5 bases). Per germline, CDR1 SGHAT and CDR2 FQNNGV. The length of the CDR3 is 14 residues. The germline V and J ends were trimmed by 3 bases and 4 bases, with 13 bases remaining between them. The CDR3 protein is CASSLGREWYEQYF. In DNA form, the CDR3 reads TGTGCCAGCAGCTTGGGCCGGGAATGGTACGAGCAGTACTTC.

The chain combines TRBV4-1 with TRBJ1-1; no clear D gene. This CDR3 is built from 14 residues. The germline V gene has CDR1 MGHRA and CDR2 YSYEKL. V shed 4 bases and J shed 2 bases, with 11 bases lying between them. This chain's CDR3 is CASSLERGNTEAFF. The CDR3 nucleotides read TGCGCCAGCAGCCTCGAAAGAGGAAACACTGAAGCTTTCTTT.

This clone was detected once. This chain joins TRBV5-5 and TRBJ2-2; no clear D gene. The CDR3 loop spans 18 amino acids. Germline V gene data show CDR1 as SGHKS and CDR2 as YYEKEE (reference sequence). The V and J ends lost 4 bases and 0 bases respectively, with 19 bases between them. CDR3 loop: CASSGPRIQSANTGELFF. As DNA, the CDR3 is TGTGCCAGCAGCGGGCCCCGTATTCAGAGCGCGAACACCGGGGAGCTGTTTTTT.

This chain joins TRBV29-1 and TRBJ2-2; 7 bases are a match to TRBD2. The CDR3 totals 11 residues. Germline CDR1 is SQVTM and CDR2 is ANQGSEA. The junction had 2 bases not matched to a gene; V was cut back by 7 bases and J by 6 bases. The CDR3 DNA reads TGCAGCGCCGCGGGAGCCGGGGAGCTGTTTTTT. Its protein is CSAAGAGELFF.

J is TRBJ1-4 and V is TRBV27, with unresolved D. Trimming stripped 6 bases from V and 8 bases from J, with 16 bases between. CDR1 is MNHEY and CDR2 is SMNVEV in the germline V gene (reference sequence). This CDR3 is 14 amino acids long. The CDR3 is CASRIGRPGEKLFF. The CDR3 DNA follows: TGTGCCAGCAGAATCGGCCGCCCGGGGGAAAAACTGTTTTTT.

The chain carries TRBV28 and TRBJ2-3; possible D gene TRBD2, 5 bases. The CDR3 consists of 12 residues. Trimming left V 6 bases short and J 3 bases short, with 7 bases between. In germline, CDR1 is MDHEN, CDR2 SYDVKM. The CDR3 region has the DNA TGTGCCAGCAGCCGGACTACAGATACGCAGTATTTT. It is translated as CASSRTTDTQYF.

The count of this clone is one. This sequence joins TRBV11-3 and TRBJ2-1; D is undetermined. The CDR3 covers 12 residues. From germline, CDR1 is SGHNT and CDR2 YENEEA. Trimming shortened V by 2 bases and J by 15 bases, and 14 bases separated the two germline ends. The DNA for the CDR3 is TGTGCCAGCAGCTTAAAACCCCCCGATACGTTCTTC. It yields the protein CASSLKPPDTFF.

The chain recombines TRBV30 with TRBJ2-1; 10 positions agree with TRBD2. This CDR3 region has 10 residues. Losses at the gene ends were 7 bases for V and 13 bases for J; bases not matched to a gene: 4. CDR1 is GTSNPN, CDR2 SVGIG, per germline (reference sequence). The chain's CDR3 is CALTSGSQFF. DNA of the CDR3: TGTGCCTTGACTAGCGGGTCCCAGTTCTTC.

The chain joins TRBV12-3 or TRBV12-4 to TRBJ2-1; no clear D. There are 12 residues in the CDR3. Trimming removed 4 bases at V and 3 bases at J, with 4 bases between. In nucleotides, the CDR3 is TGTGCCAGCAGTTACAGCTACAATGAGCAGTTCTTC. It translates to CASSYSYNEQFF.

The V gene is TRBV7-9, the J gene TRBJ1-4; D possibly corresponds to TRBD1 (5 bases). The V end lost 4 bases, the J end lost 4 bases, and 13 bases lay between the germline ends. Germline assignment: CDR1 SEHNR and CDR2 FQNEAQ (reference sequence). This CDR3 contains 15 residues. CDR3 nucleotide sequence: TGTGCCAGCAGCTCCCCCGGGACGATTAATGAAAAACTGTTTTTT. It yields the protein CASSSPGTINEKLFF.

J is TRBJ2-1 and V is TRBV7-7; 10 nucleotides agree with TRBD2. Trimming at V came to 5 bases and at J to 2 bases, leaving 3 bases not matched to a gene. Germline loops: CDR1 SSHAT, CDR2 FNYEAQ (reference sequence). This CDR3 is built from 15 residues. The CDR3 loop reads CASSHGLAAYNEQFF. In nucleotides, the CDR3 is TGTGCCAGCAGCCATGGACTAGCGGCCTACAATGAGCAGTTCTTC.

The V call is TRBV25-1, the J call TRBJ2-7; 7 positions agree with TRBD2. The CDR3 is 14 residues long. The germline CDR1 and CDR2 sequences are MGHDK and SYGVNS. V shed 9 bases and J 7 bases; nucleotides not matched to a gene: 15. The CDR3 here is CASAKAGVILEQYF. CDR3 nucleotides: TGTGCCAGTGCCAAGGCGGGGGTAATCCTTGAGCAGTACTTC.

This clone showed up just a few times. This sequence joins TRBV5-1 and TRBJ1-6; 8 bases match TRBD1. The germline V gene has CDR1 SGHRS and CDR2 YFSETQ. Losses at the gene ends were 4 bases for V and 9 bases for J; bases not matched to a gene: 9. The CDR3 sequence is 15 residues long. Here the CDR3 DNA reads TGCGCCAGCAGCGCGGGACAGGCGGGGGGTTCACCCCTCCACTTT. Translated: CASSAGQAGGSPLHF.

The chain has TRBV10-3 and TRBJ1-4; a possible D gene is TRBD1 (5 bases). V was cut by 3 bases and J by 2 bases, with 13 bases left in between. Germline V lookup: CDR1 ENHRY, CDR2 SYGVKD. The CDR3 is 16 amino acids. CDR3 in DNA: TGTGCCATCAGTGACCACGGGGGGAGGACTAATGAAAAACTGTTTTTT. It is translated as CAISDHGGRTNEKLFF.

The chain carries TRBV9 and TRBJ1-1, with a possible D match to TRBD1 (5 bases). V shed 0 bases and J shed 3 bases, with 18 bases lying between them. CDR1 SGDLS and CDR2 YYNGEE come from the germline V gene. The CDR3 spans 17 residues. CDR3 nucleotide sequence: TGTGCCAGCAGCGTAGTCCCTACGGGGCCCCCAGACACTGAAGCTTTCTTT. As protein: CASSVVPTGPPDTEAFF.

CDR3 loop: CASSPRLESIQYF. The DNA of the CDR3 is TGTGCCAGCAGCCCTAGACTAGAAAGCATTCAGTACTTC. The chain is built from TRBV13 and TRBJ2-4; a weak D match, TRBD2 (6 bases). V lost 5 bases and J 9 bases, leaving 14 bases between the germline ends. The germline gives CDR1 PRHDT, CDR2 FYEKMQ (reference sequence). CDR3 length: 13 residues.

This clone was seen only once. The CDR3 loop reads CASRLGTGVAGPYNEQFF. The CDR3 bases are TGTGCAAGTCGCTTGGGGACAGGGGTAGCGGGGCCTTACAATGAGCAGTTCTTC. The chain recombines TRBV12-2 with TRBJ2-1; the DNA was not used to check the table's D call, TRBD1. TRBV12-2 is a known pseudogene. The length of the CDR3 is 18 residues.

This clone is labeled as large. The rearrangement joins TRBV28 to TRBJ1-5; D unresolved. CDR1 is MDHEN and CDR2 is SYDVKM in the germline V gene. Trimming took off 3 bases at V and 7 bases at J, with 16 bases between the two ends. This CDR3 is built from 15 residues. CDR3 region: CASSFPEGWEQPQHF. The CDR3 coding sequence is TGTGCCAGCAGTTTCCCCGAAGGTTGGGAACAGCCCCAGCATTTT.

This rearrangement joins TRBV27 to TRBJ2-5, with D perhaps TRBD2 (6 bases). Germline V gene sequence: CDR1 MNHEY, CDR2 SMNVEV (reference sequence). Deletions cut 3 bases from V and 5 bases from J, with 10 bases between. CDR3 size: 13 residues. This CDR3 reads CASSLGGRETQYF. CDR3 DNA sequence: TGTGCCAGCAGTTTGGGAGGCCGGGAGACCCAGTACTTC.